The sequence of this T cell receptor (beta chain) was determined in a study of preoperative IRX-2 immunotherapy in early breast cancer (dated by TCRdb to the late 2010s). A word on this clone: Its antigen has not been determined. No clone much larger than this one lies a single base away; base qualities are absent.

V is cut by 1 base and J by 3 bases, and the space between the germline ends is 4 bases. Measured from the cysteine to the phenylalanine, the CDR3 is 11 residues long. The DNA shown is the 33-base CDR3, in frame from base 1. CDR1 is given as GTSNPN and CDR2 as SVGIG, both from the germline V gene (reference sequence). The receptor library was made with the immunoSEQ multiplex PCR assay. The table was pulled from immuneACCESS by TCRdb, which kept in-frame rearrangements only. Such tables lose some clones; where checked, under half of the loss comes from unresolved V genes, and the rest has no known cause. Present in this sample are fewer than 40,000 clones, 90% to 95% of which were seen just once. Of the sample, 5% to 7% falls within the top ten clones. The treatment or condition label, read with the paper, signifies: preoperative locoregional IRX-2 cytokine immunotherapy. The samples were obtained from a phase Ib study that tested preoperative, locoregional IRX-2 cytokine immunotherapy designed to prime immune responses. Before surgery, IRX-2 was given to the donors, who were patients with early-stage breast cancer.

The receptor's source is a human donor with breast cancer. The rearranged chain carries TRBV30 and TRBJ2-7, with the D segment identity uncertain. Collection took place from a patient treated with IRX-2 immunotherapy. The CDR3 region: CAWSALYEQYF. Here is the DNA: TGTGCCTGGAGTGCTCTCTACGAGCAGTACTTC.